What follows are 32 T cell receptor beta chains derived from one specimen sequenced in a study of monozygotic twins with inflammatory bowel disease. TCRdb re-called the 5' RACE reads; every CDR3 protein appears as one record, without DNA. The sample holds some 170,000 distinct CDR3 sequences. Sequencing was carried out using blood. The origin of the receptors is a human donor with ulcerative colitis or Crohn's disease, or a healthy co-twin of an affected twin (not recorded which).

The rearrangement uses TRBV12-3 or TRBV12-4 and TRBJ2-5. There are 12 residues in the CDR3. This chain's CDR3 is CASSLLGETQYF.

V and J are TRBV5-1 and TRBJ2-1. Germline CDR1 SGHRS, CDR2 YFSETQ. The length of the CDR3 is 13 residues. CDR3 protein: CASSLAVYNEQFF.

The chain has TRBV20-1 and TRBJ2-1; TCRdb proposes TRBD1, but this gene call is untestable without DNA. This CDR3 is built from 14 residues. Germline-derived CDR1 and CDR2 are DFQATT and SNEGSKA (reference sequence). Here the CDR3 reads CSARGPGHYNEQFF.

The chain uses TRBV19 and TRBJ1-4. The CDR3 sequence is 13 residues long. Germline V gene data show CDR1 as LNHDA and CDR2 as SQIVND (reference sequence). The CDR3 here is CASLSRRNEKLFF.

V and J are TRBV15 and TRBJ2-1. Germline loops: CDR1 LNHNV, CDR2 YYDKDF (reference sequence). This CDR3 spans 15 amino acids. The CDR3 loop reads CATSRADGSYNEQFF.

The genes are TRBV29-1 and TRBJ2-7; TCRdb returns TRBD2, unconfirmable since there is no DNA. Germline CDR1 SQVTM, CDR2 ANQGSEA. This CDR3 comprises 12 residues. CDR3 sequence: CSVDYGRPEQYF.

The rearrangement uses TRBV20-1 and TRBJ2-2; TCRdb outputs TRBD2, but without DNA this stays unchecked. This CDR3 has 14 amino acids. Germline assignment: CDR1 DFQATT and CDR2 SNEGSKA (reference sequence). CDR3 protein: CSASLAGGSGELFF.

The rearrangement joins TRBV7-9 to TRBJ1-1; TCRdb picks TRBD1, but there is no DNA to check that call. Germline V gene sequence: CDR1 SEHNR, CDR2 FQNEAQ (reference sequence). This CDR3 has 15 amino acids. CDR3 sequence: CASSTRPGGNTEAFF.

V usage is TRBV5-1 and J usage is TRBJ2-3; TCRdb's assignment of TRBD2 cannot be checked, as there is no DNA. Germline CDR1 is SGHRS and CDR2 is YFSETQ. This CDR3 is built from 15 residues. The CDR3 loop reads CASSFPASGDPTQYF.

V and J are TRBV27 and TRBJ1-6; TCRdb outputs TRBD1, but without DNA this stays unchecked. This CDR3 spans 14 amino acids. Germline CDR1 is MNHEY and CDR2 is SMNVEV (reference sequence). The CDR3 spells CASRPTGGGSPLHF.

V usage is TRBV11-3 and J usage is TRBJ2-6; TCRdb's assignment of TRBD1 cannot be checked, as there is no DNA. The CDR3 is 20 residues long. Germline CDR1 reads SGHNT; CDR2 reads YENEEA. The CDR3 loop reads CASSGGDWTEKSSGANVLTF.

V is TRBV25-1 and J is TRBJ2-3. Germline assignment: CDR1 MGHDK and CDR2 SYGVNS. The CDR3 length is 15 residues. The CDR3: CASSESKRHTDTQYF.

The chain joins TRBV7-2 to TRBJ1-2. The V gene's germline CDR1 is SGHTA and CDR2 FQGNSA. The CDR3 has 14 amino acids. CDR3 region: CASSSWTANYGYTF.

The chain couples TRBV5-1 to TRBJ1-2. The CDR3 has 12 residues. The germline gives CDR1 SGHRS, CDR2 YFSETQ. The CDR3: CASSLDEYGYTF.

Here the CDR3 reads CATSPGDGDSEYNEQFF. This chain connects TRBV15 to TRBJ2-1; the D call from TCRdb, TRBD1, cannot be confirmed without DNA. CDR1 and CDR2 from the germline V gene are LNHNV and YYDKDF (reference sequence). CDR3 length equals 17 residues.

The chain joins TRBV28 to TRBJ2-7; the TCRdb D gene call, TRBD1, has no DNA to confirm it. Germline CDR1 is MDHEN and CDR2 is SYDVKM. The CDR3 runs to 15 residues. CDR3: CASSSGTAFSYEQYF.

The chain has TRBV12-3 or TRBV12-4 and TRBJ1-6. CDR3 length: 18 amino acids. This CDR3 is CASSLRMGRSSYNSPLHF.

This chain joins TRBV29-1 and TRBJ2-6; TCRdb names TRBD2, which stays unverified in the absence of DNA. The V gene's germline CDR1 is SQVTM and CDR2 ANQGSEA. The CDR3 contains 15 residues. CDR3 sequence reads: CSVAGLSSGANVLTF.

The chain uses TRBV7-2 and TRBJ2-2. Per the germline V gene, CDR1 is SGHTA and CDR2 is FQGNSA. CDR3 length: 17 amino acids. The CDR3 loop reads CASSLAPPKGNTGELFF.

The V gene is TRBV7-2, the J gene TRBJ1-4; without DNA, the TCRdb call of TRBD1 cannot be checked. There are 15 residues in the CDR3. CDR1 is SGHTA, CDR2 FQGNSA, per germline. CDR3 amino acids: CASSSGGSTNEKLFF.

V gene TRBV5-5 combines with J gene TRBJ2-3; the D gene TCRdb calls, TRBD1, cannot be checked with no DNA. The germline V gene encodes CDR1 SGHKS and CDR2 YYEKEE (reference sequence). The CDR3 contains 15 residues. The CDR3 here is CASSRRVGGTDTQYF.

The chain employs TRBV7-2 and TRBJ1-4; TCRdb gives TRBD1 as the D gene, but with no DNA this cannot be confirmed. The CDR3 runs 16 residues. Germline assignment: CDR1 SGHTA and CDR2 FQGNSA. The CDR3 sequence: CASSWIQGAPSEKLFF.

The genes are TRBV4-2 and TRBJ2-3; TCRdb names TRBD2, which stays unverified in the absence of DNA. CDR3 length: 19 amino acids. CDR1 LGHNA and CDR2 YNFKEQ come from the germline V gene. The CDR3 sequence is CASSQTKGLAGGGTDTQYF.

CDR3 sequence: CSVQYAHEQYF. The V call is TRBV29-1, the J call TRBJ2-7. The CDR3 contains 11 residues. Germline values: CDR1 SQVTM, CDR2 ANQGSEA.

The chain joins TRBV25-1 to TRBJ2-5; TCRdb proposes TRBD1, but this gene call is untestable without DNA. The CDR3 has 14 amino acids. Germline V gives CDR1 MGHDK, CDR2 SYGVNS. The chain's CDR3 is CASRRTGNQETQYF. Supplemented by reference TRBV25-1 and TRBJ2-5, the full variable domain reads EADIYQTPRYLVIGTGKKITLECSQTMGHDKMYWYQQDPGMELHLIHYSYGVNSTEKGDLSSESTVSRIRTEHFPLTLESARPSHTSQYLCASRRTGNQETQYFGPGTRLLVL.

The CDR3 here is CASSPWRGRRSGNTIYF. The chain combines TRBV18 with TRBJ1-3. Germline values: CDR1 KGHSH, CDR2 LQKENI. CDR3 length: 17 amino acids. Based on the CDR3 plus reference TRBV18 and TRBJ1-3, the full variable domain is NAGVMQNPRHLVRRRGQEARLRCSPMKGHSHVYWYRQLPEEGLKFMVYLQKENIIDESGMPKERFSAEFPKEGPSILRIQQVVRGDSAAYFCASSPWRGRRSGNTIYFGEGSWLTVV.

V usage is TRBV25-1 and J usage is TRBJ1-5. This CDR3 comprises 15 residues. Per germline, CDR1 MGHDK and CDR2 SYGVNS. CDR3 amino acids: CASSDAGTGNQPQHF.

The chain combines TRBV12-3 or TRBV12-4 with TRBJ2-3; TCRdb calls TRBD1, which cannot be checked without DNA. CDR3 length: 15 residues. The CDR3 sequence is CASSFLSGSSDTQYF.

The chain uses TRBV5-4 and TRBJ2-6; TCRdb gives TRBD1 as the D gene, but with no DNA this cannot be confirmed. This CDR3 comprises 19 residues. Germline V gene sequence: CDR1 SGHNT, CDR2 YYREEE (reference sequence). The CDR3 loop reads CASSLWGRGLIYGANVLTF.

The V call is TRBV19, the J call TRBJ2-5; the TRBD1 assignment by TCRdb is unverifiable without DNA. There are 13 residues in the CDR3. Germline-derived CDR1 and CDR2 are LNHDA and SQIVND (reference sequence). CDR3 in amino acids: CASSPDSQETQYF.

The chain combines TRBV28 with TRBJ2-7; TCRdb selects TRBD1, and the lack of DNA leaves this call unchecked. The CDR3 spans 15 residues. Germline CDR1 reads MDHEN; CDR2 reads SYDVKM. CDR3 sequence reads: CASSSAGARVYEQYF. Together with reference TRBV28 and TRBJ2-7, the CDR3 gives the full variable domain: DVKVTQSSRYLVKRTGEKVFLECVQDMDHENMFWYRQDPGLGLRLIYFSYDVKMKEKGDIPEGYSVSREKKERFSLILESASTNQTSMYLCASSSAGARVYEQYFGPGTRLTVT.

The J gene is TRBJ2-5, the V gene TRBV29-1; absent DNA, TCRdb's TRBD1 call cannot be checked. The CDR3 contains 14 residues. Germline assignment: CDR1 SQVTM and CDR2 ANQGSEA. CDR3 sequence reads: CSAGTDSQGETQYF.